A selection of T cell receptor beta chains follows, all from one sample in a study of T-cell reconstitution after alpha-beta-depleted transplantation in children. TCRdb passed the PCR reads through MiXCR, listing each CDR3 protein once. Of about 350,000 distinct CDR3 sequences in the sample, about a sixth were seen once. The sequences come from PBMCs, mostly from graft donor cells, collected 360 days after TCRalphabeta/CD19-depleted stem cell transplant. These receptors all come from a male patient between 2 and 15 years old who had a stem cell transplant for acute lymphoblastic leukemia, so the T cells may come from the graft donor. The CDR3 runs from the conserved cysteine through the conserved F or W. D genes are given only for firm matches. Only some rows state a clone size, as once, few, many or a class for expanded clones.

>17|TRBV28|TRBJ2-7|.|few
CASSFVQSSRQTYEQYF
TGTGCCAGCAGTTTCGTGCAGTCCTCCCGACAGACCTACGAGCAGTACTTC
>16|TRBV5-5|TRBJ2-2|.|.
CASSGTGTDLPRELFF
TGTGCCAGCAGCGGGACCGGGACCGACCTGCCGAGGGAGCTGTTTTTT
>12|TRBV2|TRBJ2-1|.|.
CASSALREEQFF
TGTGCCAGCAGTGCCCTTAGGGAGGAGCAGTTCTTC
>15|TRBV27|TRBJ2-3|TRBD2|few
CASSLSGGFYHTQYF
TGTGCCAGCAGTTTATCGGGGGGGTTCTACCATACGCAGTATTTT
>13|TRBV6-5|TRBJ2-5|.|.
CASSYRVQETQYF
TGTGCCAGCAGTTACAGGGTCCAAGAGACCCAGTACTTC
>17|TRBV7-3|TRBJ2-5|.|few
CASSPRFMAGTEETQYF
TGTGCCAGCAGCCCCAGGTTTATGGCCGGGACTGAAGAGACCCAGTACTTC
>14|TRBV7-3|TRBJ2-1|TRBD2|once
CASSLTLAANEQFF
TGTGCCAGCAGCTTAACGCTAGCGGCCAATGAGCAGTTCTTC
>15|TRBV7-2|TRBJ2-2|.|.
CASSLVRNGAGELFF
TGTGCCAGCAGCTTAGTCAGGAATGGGGCCGGGGAGCTGTTTTTT
>13|TRBV15|TRBJ2-1|.|many
CATTGSSYNEQFF
TGTGCCACCACAGGGAGCTCCTACAATGAGCAGTTCTTC
>16|TRBV5-1|TRBJ2-7|.|.
CASSREDRRLLYEQYF
TGCGCCAGCAGCCGCGAGGACCGCCGCCTCCTCTACGAGCAGTACTTC
>14|TRBV9|TRBJ2-3|.|.
CASSVAGYTDTQYF
TGTGCCAGCAGCGTAGCCGGCTACACAGATACGCAGTATTTT
>14|TRBV25-1|TRBJ1-1|.|.
CASSEWYENTEAFF
TGTGCCAGCAGTGAGTGGTATGAGAACACTGAAGCTTTCTTT
>12|TRBV29-1|TRBJ2-1|.|few
CSVDRGGYEQFF
TGCAGCGTTGACAGAGGAGGATATGAGCAGTTCTTC
>14|TRBV9|TRBJ1-6|.|few
CASSVGLRNSPLHF
TGTGCCAGCAGCGTAGGCCTCAGGAATTCACCCCTCCACTTT
>19|TRBV4-2|TRBJ1-5|.|many
CASSQDAGKRDPFGQPQHF
TGTGCCAGCAGCCAAGATGCGGGTAAGAGGGACCCTTTCGGTCAGCCCCAGCATTTT
>15|TRBV5-6|TRBJ1-4|.|many
CASSFRGGRREKLFF
TGTGCCAGCAGCTTCCGAGGTGGCCGTAGAGAAAAACTGTTTTTT
>14|TRBV27|TRBJ1-1|TRBD1|.
CASRQSTGVVEAFF
TGTGCCAGCCGCCAATCCACAGGGGTTGTTGAAGCTTTCTTT
>16|TRBV2|TRBJ2-2|TRBD1|.
CASSEAGTAMAGELFF
TGTGCCAGCAGTGAAGCCGGGACAGCCATGGCCGGGGAGCTGTTTTTT
>17|TRBV6-2/TRBV6-3|TRBJ2-1|TRBD2|.
CASSYPWASGNYNEQFF
TGTGCCAGCAGTTACCCGTGGGCTAGCGGGAACTACAATGAGCAGTTCTTC
>13|TRBV5-1|TRBJ2-3|TRBD2|.
CASSGGLGDTQYF
TGCGCCAGCAGCGGGGGACTAGGAGATACGCAGTATTTT
>13|TRBV7-8|TRBJ2-7|.|few
CASSFTTFYEQYF
TGTGCCAGCAGCTTTACAACTTTCTACGAGCAGTACTTC
>12|TRBV3-1|TRBJ2-7|.|many
CASSQPSGEQYF
TGTGCCAGCAGCCAGCCCTCCGGCGAGCAGTACTTC
>12|TRBV20-1|TRBJ2-3|.|.
CSAKDGTDTQYF
TGCAGCGCTAAGGACGGCACAGATACGCAGTATTTT
>18|TRBV20-1|TRBJ2-1|TRBD2|few
CSARERGLAKSSYNEQFF
TGCAGTGCTAGAGAGAGGGGACTAGCGAAGAGCTCCTACAATGAGCAGTTCTTC
>15|TRBV12-3/TRBV12-4|TRBJ1-4|.|few
CASRRDSATNEKLFF
TGTGCCAGCAGGAGAGATTCTGCAACTAATGAAAAACTGTTTTTT
>13|TRBV3-1|TRBJ2-5|TRBD2|.
CASRPSGSETQYF
TGTGCCAGCAGGCCTAGCGGGAGTGAGACCCAGTACTTC
>15|TRBV24-1|TRBJ2-5|.|.
CATSDPTTTGETQYF
TGTGCCACCAGTGACCCGACTACGACGGGAGAGACCCAGTACTTC
>13|TRBV27|TRBJ1-6|.|few
CASSQEGFSPLHF
TGTGCCAGCAGTCAGGAGGGTTTTTCACCCCTCCACTTT
>16|TRBV12-3/TRBV12-4|TRBJ2-7|TRBD1|few
CASSLAIGQGPYEQYF
TGTGCCAGCAGTTTAGCGATTGGACAGGGACCCTACGAGCAGTACTTC
>15|TRBV5-1|TRBJ2-1|TRBD2|many
CASSPLAGTYNEQFF
TGCGCCAGCAGCCCACTAGCGGGCACCTACAATGAGCAGTTCTTC
>14|TRBV5-1|TRBJ2-2|TRBD1|.
CASSTGGAAGELFF
TGCGCCAGCAGTACAGGGGGCGCAGCCGGGGAGCTGTTTTTT
>16|TRBV27|TRBJ2-3|.|.
CASSLWRGLDTNTQYF
TGTGCCAGCAGTTTATGGAGGGGCCTGGACACAAATACGCAGTATTTT
>17|TRBV20-1|TRBJ2-3|TRBD2|few
CSASLGTSGASTDTQYF
TGCAGTGCTAGTCTGGGTACTAGCGGCGCTAGCACAGATACGCAGTATTTT
>15|TRBV2|TRBJ2-5|.|few
CASSGRSMYQETQYF
TGTGCCAGCAGTGGCAGGTCGATGTATCAAGAGACCCAGTACTTC
>14|TRBV15|TRBJ2-5|TRBD1|.
CATSKGGRGETQYF
TGTGCCACCAGCAAGGGTGGCAGGGGGGAGACCCAGTACTTC
>20|TRBV4-1|TRBJ2-1|TRBD2|.
CASSRTGTSGRVSSYNEQFF
TGCGCCAGCAGCCGGACTGGGACTAGCGGGAGGGTCAGCTCCTACAATGAGCAGTTCTTC
>14|TRBV4-2|TRBJ2-7|.|few
CASSQESQDRGLYF
TGTGCCAGCAGCCAAGAAAGCCAGGACCGGGGGCTGTACTTC
>15|TRBV7-2|TRBJ2-7|TRBD1|.
CASSFSRDRAYEQYF
TGTGCCAGCAGCTTTTCTCGGGACAGGGCCTACGAGCAGTACTTC
>15|TRBV12-3/TRBV12-4|TRBJ2-2|.|few
CASSPSGDGTGELFF
TGTGCCAGCAGTCCGTCAGGGGACGGCACCGGGGAGCTGTTTTTT
>17|TRBV20-1|TRBJ2-3|.|.
CSARDLLSSSSRDMQYF
TGCAGTGCTAGAGATCTGCTTAGCTCCAGTTCGAGAGATATGCAGTATTTT
>13|TRBV15|TRBJ2-1|TRBD2|.
CATSRGGLFEQFF
TGTGCCACCAGCAGAGGGGGACTATTTGAGCAGTTCTTC
>14|TRBV3-1|TRBJ2-5|.|few
CASSQFRSAETQYF
TGTGCCAGCAGCCAATTTAGAAGTGCGGAGACCCAGTACTTC
>16|TRBV5-1|TRBJ2-7|TRBD1|.
CASSLGQGARSYEQYF
TGCGCCAGCAGCTTGGGACAGGGGGCAAGGTCCTACGAGCAGTACTTC
>15|TRBV24-1|TRBJ2-7|.|few
CATSAGALSTYEQYF
TGTGCCACCAGTGCGGGGGCGCTTTCGACCTACGAGCAGTACTTC
>14|TRBV6-2/TRBV6-3|TRBJ2-3|TRBD2|few
CASSYGGGTDTQYF
TGTGCCAGCAGTTACGGGGGGGGCACAGATACGCAGTATTTT
>15|TRBV7-9|TRBJ1-1|TRBD1|many
CASSFGTGQNTEAFF
TGTGCCAGCAGCTTCGGGACAGGGCAGAACACTGAAGCTTTCTTT
>15|TRBV29-1|TRBJ2-3|.|.
CSVGPRRESTDTQYF
TGCAGCGTTGGCCCCCGCAGGGAAAGCACAGATACGCAGTATTTT